Each of the 11 T cell receptor beta chains below was sequenced from the same sample in a study of OX40 agonist ivuxolimab in advanced cancers. Assay: immunoSEQ multiplex PCR; the TCRdb copy retains only in-frame clones and omits some. In the table there are 65,000 to 80,000 clones, approximately 80% of which are singletons. This specimen was CD4+ or CD8+ T cells sorted from blood, taken in a trial of the OX40 agonist ivuxolimab. These receptors were collected from an adult with an advanced solid tumor such as melanoma, head and neck, liver or kidney cancer.

This chain links TRBV5-4 with TRBJ2-7; 7 bases are shared with TRBD2. Trimming took 1 base from V and 6 from J; bases not matched to a gene: 1. The germline V gene has CDR1 SGHNT and CDR2 YYREEE (reference sequence). This CDR3 has 12 amino acids. CDR3 sequence reads: CASSLREGEQYV. The CDR3 bases are TGTGCCAGCAGCTTGAGGGAGGGCGAGCAGTACGTC.

The chain recombines TRBV5-1 with TRBJ2-3; weak D call: TRBD1 (6 bases). CDR3 length: 15 amino acids. Germline V gene sequence: CDR1 SGHRS, CDR2 YFSETQ. V was clipped by 4 bases and J by 6 bases, with 18 bases between them. In DNA, the CDR3 is TGCGCCAGCAGCACCCTCATCCCAGGGGCGGATACGCAGTATTTT. Translation gives CASSTLIPGADTQYF.

The chain carries TRBV7-3 and TRBJ2-1; no reliable D call. Germline loops: CDR1 SGHTA, CDR2 FQGTGA. CDR3 length equals 15 residues. Trimming pared 3 bases from V and 15 bases from J, leaving 24 bases between. For the CDR3, the DNA is TGTGCCAGCAGCTTCGATTCGGGCCCATTCGAGGTGCTGTTCTTC. This gives the protein CASSFDSGPFEVLFF.

J is TRBJ1-4 and V is TRBV5-1, with unresolved D. Germline-derived CDR1 and CDR2 are SGHRS and YFSETQ. With 0 bases removed from V and 5 bases from J, the gap between germline ends came to 8 bases. The CDR3 sequence is 14 residues long. CDR3 bases: TGCGCCAGCAGCTTGGAGGCAGACAATGAAAAACTGTTTTTT. It is translated as CASSLEADNEKLFF.

The rearrangement uses TRBV2 and TRBJ2-5, with D tentatively TRBD1 (5 bases). The CDR3 is made up of 13 amino acids. Trimming left V 3 bases short and J 7 bases short, with 12 bases between. Germline CDR1 and CDR2: SNHLY and FYNNEI. This chain's CDR3 is CASSESAQGTQYF. The DNA for the CDR3 is TGTGCCAGCAGTGAGTCGGCGCAGGGGACCCAGTACTTC.

This clone was recorded a few times. CDR3 amino acids: CSVATSGGSEQFF. The CDR3 nucleotides read TGCAGCGTTGCGACTAGCGGGGGGTCTGAGCAGTTCTTC. The genes are TRBV29-1 and TRBJ2-1; 13 bases are shared with TRBD2. This CDR3 is 13 amino acids long. CDR1 is SQVTM, CDR2 ANQGSEA, per germline. Unmatched junction bases numbered 3, after V lost 4 bases and J lost 9 bases.

Written as DNA, the CDR3 is TGTGCCAGCGGAGGAGCGGACTATGGCTACACCTTC. Residues: CASGGADYGYTF. The chain couples TRBV25-1 to TRBJ1-2, with D uncertain. This CDR3 has 12 amino acids. Trimming removed 8 bases from V and 3 bases from J, with 10 bases in between. Germline CDR1 MGHDK, CDR2 SYGVNS.

This clone was seen only a few times. The rearrangement links TRBV29-1 to TRBJ1-5; D gene unclear. V gave up 1 base and J gave up 4 bases, with 5 bases separating them. The CDR3 extends over 12 amino acids. Germline CDR1 SQVTM, CDR2 ANQGSEA. The CDR3 DNA sequence: TGCAGCGTTGAAGTAGGGAATCAGCCCCAGCATTTT. Translating gives CSVEVGNQPQHF.

The V gene is TRBV7-3, the J gene TRBJ1-5, with D uncertain. V was trimmed by 2 bases and J by 1 base, leaving 9 bases between them. The CDR3 consists of 15 residues. Germline V gene data show CDR1 as SGHTA and CDR2 as FQGTGA. CDR3 nucleotide sequence: TGTGCCAGCAGCTTAGCCCCGTGGAGCAATCAGCCCCAGCATTTT. This codes for CASSLAPWSNQPQHF.

This clone has only a few counts. V usage is TRBV5-1 and J usage is TRBJ2-3; D not certain. Germline V gene sequence: CDR1 SGHRS, CDR2 YFSETQ. The CDR3 totals 13 residues. The V gene lost 1 base and the J gene lost 5 bases, with 8 bases spanning the gap. CDR3 bases: TGCGCCAGCAGCTTGTCACCACAAGATACGCAGTATTTT. Protein sequence: CASSLSPQDTQYF.

The chain links TRBV5-1 to TRBJ1-4; D is perhaps TRBD1 (5 bases). V was clipped by 6 bases and J by 7 bases, with 19 bases between them. The CDR3 runs 15 residues. CDR1 is SGHRS, CDR2 YFSETQ, per germline. CDR3 in DNA: TGCGCCAGCACCTGGCAGGGTCTCTCAGGTGAAAAACTGTTTTTT. This encodes CASTWQGLSGEKLFF. Complete variable domain (other parts from reference TRBV5-1 and TRBJ1-4): KAGVTQTPRYLIKTRGQQVTLSCSPISGHRSVSWYQQTPGQGLQFLFEYFSETQRNKGNFPGRFSGRQFSNSRSEMNVSTLELGDSALYLCASTWQGLSGEKLFFGSGTQLSVL.